This passage covers 26 T cell receptor beta chains from one sample sequenced in a study of OX40 agonist ivuxolimab in advanced cancers. Sequencing was performed with immunoSEQ multiplex PCR; in TCRdb, only in-frame clones are kept and a portion is missing. The table records over 85,000 clones, approximately 90% of them present only once. The starting material was CD4+ or CD8+ T cells sorted from blood, obtained in a trial of the OX40 agonist ivuxolimab. The receptors shown here come from an adult with an advanced solid tumor such as melanoma, head and neck, liver or kidney cancer.

The chain joins TRBV6-1 to TRBJ1-3; tentatively, D is TRBD1 (5 bases). The CDR3 spans 14 residues. Germline lookup yields CDR1 MNHNS and CDR2 SASEGT. V was trimmed by 3 bases and J by 0 bases, leaving 6 bases between them. The CDR3 DNA is TGTGCCAGCAGTGACACAGGCTCTGGAAACACCATATATTTT. It codes for CASSDTGSGNTIYF.

The V call is TRBV2, the J call TRBJ1-5; D remains unclear. The CDR3 spans 14 residues. Germline loops: CDR1 SNHLY, CDR2 FYNNEI. The V gene lost 6 bases and the J gene lost 11 bases, with 20 bases spanning the gap. The CDR3 DNA reads TGTGCCAGCAGCCCCTTAAGCGGCGGGTTGGCCCAGCATTTT. This sequence encodes CASSPLSGGLAQHF.

The chain couples TRBV27 to TRBJ2-2, with D possibly TRBD2 on 6 matching bases. V was clipped by 2 bases and J by 5 bases, with 12 bases between them. Germline assignment: CDR1 MNHEY and CDR2 SMNVEV (reference sequence). This CDR3 has 15 residues. CDR3 DNA: TGTGCCAGCAGTTTACGACTAGATGGTACCGGGGAGCTGTTTTTT. It is translated as CASSLRLDGTGELFF.

The chain employs TRBV5-1 and TRBJ2-7; D remains ambiguous. Germline CDR1 and CDR2: SGHRS and YFSETQ. The V end was cut by 4 bases, the J end by 3 bases, with 11 bases between. The CDR3 spans 13 residues. The CDR3 DNA follows: TGCGCCAGCAGCCGGAGTTTCGGCTACGAGCAGTACTTC. Protein sequence: CASSRSFGYEQYF.

This chain links TRBV11-1 with TRBJ2-2; 9 bases match TRBD1. J gave up 5 bases and V 4 bases, and 5 bases lay outside the gene matches. The CDR3 totals 15 residues. Germline V gene data show CDR1 as SGHAT and CDR2 as FQDESV (reference sequence). The DNA of the CDR3 is TGTGCCAGCAGCTCCCCGGGACAGGGAACCGGGGAGCTGTTTTTT. Amino acids: CASSSPGQGTGELFF. Combining the CDR3 with reference TRBV11-1 and TRBJ2-2 gives the whole variable domain EAEVAQSPRYKITEKSQAVAFWCDPISGHATLYWYRQILGQGPELLVQFQDESVVDDSQLPKDRFSAERLKGVDSTLKIQPAELGDSAMYLCASSSPGQGTGELFFGEGSRLTVL.

This clone was seen once. The J gene is TRBJ2-1, the V gene TRBV28, with TRBD2 identical over 10 bases. The CDR3 sequence is 12 residues long. J was trimmed by 8 bases and V by 8 bases; bases with no gene match: 3. CDR1 MDHEN and CDR2 SYDVKM come from the germline V gene. CDR3 residues: CASPSGGDEQFF. The CDR3 DNA reads TGTGCCAGCCCTAGCGGGGGTGATGAGCAGTTCTTC.

V is TRBV2 and J is TRBJ2-1; unclear D gene. Germline V gene data show CDR1 as SNHLY and CDR2 as FYNNEI. V was shortened by 6 bases and J by 5 bases, with 8 bases between the two germline ends. This CDR3 spans 12 amino acids. The DNA for the CDR3 is TGTGCCAGCAGGGTGGCGAACAATGAGCAGTTCTTC. This sequence encodes CASRVANNEQFF.

The rearrangement uses TRBV7-9 and TRBJ1-1, with D uncertain. Trimming left V 5 bases short and J 3 bases short, with 4 bases between. The germline CDR1 and CDR2 sequences are SEHNR and FQNEAQ (reference sequence). The CDR3 spans 11 residues. Written as DNA, the CDR3 is TGTGCCAGCAGCAGAGACACTGAAGCTTTCTTT. Translating gives CASSRDTEAFF.

The V call is TRBV6-5, the J call TRBJ1-4; no reliable D call. The CDR3 sequence is 14 residues long. Trimming cost V 10 bases and J 3 bases, with 15 bases left between them. In germline, CDR1 is MNHEY, CDR2 SVGAGI. The DNA for the CDR3 is TGTGCCACCCGGAAGACTGCAGCTAATGAAAAACTGTTTTTT. Amino acid sequence: CATRKTAANEKLFF.

This sequence joins TRBV6-5 and TRBJ1-2; TRBD1 matches 9 bases. The V segment lost 2 bases and the J segment 8 bases; nucleotides outside the gene matches: 6. The CDR3 is made up of 14 amino acids. CDR1 MNHEY and CDR2 SVGAGI come from the germline V gene. As DNA, the CDR3 is TGTGCCAGCAGTTACAGGACAGGGGTGTCGGGCTACACCTTC. This gives the protein CASSYRTGVSGYTF.

This clone has a single count. The V gene is TRBV11-2, the J gene TRBJ1-2; D gene ambiguous. This CDR3 region has 13 residues. Germline V gives CDR1 SGHAT, CDR2 FQNNGV. V was cut by 4 bases and J by 10 bases, with 16 bases left in between. DNA of the CDR3: TGTGCCAGCAGCTACTCCGAGTCCGTACCCTACACCTTC. This encodes CASSYSESVPYTF. Full variable domain (rest looked up from reference TRBV11-2 and TRBJ1-2): EAGVAQSPRYKIIEKRQSVAFWCNPISGHATLYWYQQILGQGPKLLIQFQNNGVVDDSQLPKDRFSAERLKGVDSTLKIQPAKLEDSAVYLCASSYSESVPYTFGSGTRLTVV.

The chain recombines TRBV7-3 with TRBJ1-1; 7 bases map to TRBD1. There are 15 residues in the CDR3. V lost 5 bases to trimming and J lost 4 bases; unmatched junction nucleotides: 10. Per germline, CDR1 SGHTA and CDR2 FQGTGA. CDR3 residues: CASSPSTGMGTEAFF. DNA of the CDR3: TGTGCCAGCAGCCCATCGACAGGGATGGGCACTGAAGCTTTCTTT.

The rearrangement links TRBV11-2 to TRBJ1-6; D remains ambiguous. V was cut by 5 bases and J by 8 bases, with 13 bases left in between. Germline V gene lookup returns CDR1 SGHAT and CDR2 FQNNGV. The CDR3 is made up of 14 amino acids. CDR3 in DNA: TGTGCCAGCAGCCCAGGATTGACATATTCACCCCTCCACTTT. Protein: CASSPGLTYSPLHF.

The chain is built from TRBV18 and TRBJ2-7; D is uncertain. Trimming removed 2 bases at V and 5 bases at J, with 13 bases between. The CDR3 extends over 14 amino acids. Looked up from germline, CDR1 is KGHSH and CDR2 is LQKENI. The CDR3 DNA reads TGTGCCAGCTCACCAGGCCAGGAGACCCACGAGCAGTACTTC. It yields the protein CASSPGQETHEQYF. Full variable domain (remainder filled in from reference TRBV18 and TRBJ2-7): NAGVMQNPRHLVRRRGQEARLRCSPMKGHSHVYWYRQLPEEGLKFMVYLQKENIIDESGMPKERFSAEFPKEGPSILRIQQVVRGDSAAYFCASSPGQETHEQYFGPGTRLTVT.

This chain uses TRBV7-2 with TRBJ2-1, with D possibly being TRBD2 (5 bases). The V and J ends lost 3 bases and 8 bases respectively, with 8 bases between them. The CDR3 length is 12 residues. CDR1 is SGHTA and CDR2 is FQGNSA in the germline V gene. CDR3 region: CASSLVDYEQFF. In DNA form, the CDR3 reads TGTGCCAGCAGCTTGGTGGACTATGAGCAGTTCTTC.

The chain combines TRBV21-1 with TRBJ1-3. TRBV21-1 is described as a pseudogene. The CDR3 contains 15 residues. Here the CDR3 DNA reads TGTGCCAGCAGCAAAGGGGGGACCTCTGGAAACACCATATATTTT. Its translation is CASSKGGTSGNTIYF.

The gene calls are TRBV7-2 and TRBJ2-6; TRBD2 agrees at 7 bases. This CDR3 has 15 residues. The germline CDR1 and CDR2 sequences are SGHTA and FQGNSA. The V gene end was trimmed by 5 bases and the J gene end by 0 bases; junction bases not matched to a gene: 1. CDR3 amino acids: CASSRGGSGANVLTF. The CDR3 DNA follows: TGTGCCAGCAGCCGCGGGGGCTCTGGGGCCAACGTCCTGACTTTC.

The V gene is TRBV28, the J gene TRBJ1-1; D uncertain. The CDR3 extends over 15 amino acids. Germline CDR1 MDHEN, CDR2 SYDVKM. V was shortened by 6 bases and J by 6 bases, with 20 bases between the two germline ends. In nucleotides, the CDR3 is TGTGCCAGCAGATCACCCGACGCATCCATCCCTGAAGCTTTCTTT. Translating gives CASRSPDASIPEAFF. The full variable domain, in which reference TRBV28 and TRBJ1-1 provide the parts outside the CDR3, is DVKVTQSSRYLVKRTGEKVFLECVQDMDHENMFWYRQDPGLGLRLIYFSYDVKMKEKGDIPEGYSVSREKKERFSLILESASTNQTSMYLCASRSPDASIPEAFFGQGTRLTVV.

The chain joins TRBV19 to TRBJ1-5, with a weak D call TRBD1 (6 bases). The CDR3 covers 13 residues. Trimming removed 3 bases from V and 8 bases from J, with 11 bases in between. Germline V gene sequence: CDR1 LNHDA, CDR2 SQIVND (reference sequence). CDR3 in amino acids: CASSMGAPEPQHF. In DNA form, the CDR3 reads TGTGCCAGTAGTATGGGGGCCCCCGAGCCCCAGCATTTT.

Turning to this clone: Germline and junction disagree at one end, which may indicate a read error. The chain employs TRBV2 and TRBJ2-1; D gene ambiguous. The CDR3 spans 13 residues. Germline V gene data show CDR1 as SNHLY and CDR2 as FYNNEI. The CDR3 bases are TGTGCCAGCGGTGATCGCTCCTACAATGAGCAGTTCTTC. It codes for CASGDRSYNEQFF.

The gene calls are TRBV5-4 and TRBJ1-3; D unresolved. V was trimmed by 0 bases and J by 4 bases, leaving 14 bases between them. Germline V CDR1 and CDR2: SGHNT, YYREEE (reference sequence). This CDR3 spans 16 amino acids. The CDR3 DNA is TGTGCCAGCAGCTTGGATCCCGGCTCGGGGGGAAACACCATATATTTT. Translating it yields CASSLDPGSGGNTIYF.

The V gene is TRBV18, the J gene TRBJ1-2; TRBD1 matches 9 bases. CDR1 and CDR2 from the germline V gene are KGHSH and LQKENI. V was clipped by 1 base and J by 0 bases; unmatched bases: 9. This CDR3 region has 18 residues. CDR3 DNA sequence: TGTGCCAGCTCACCACGCCGGGACAGGGTAAAGACTAACTATGGCTACACCTTC. Amino acid sequence: CASSPRRDRVKTNYGYTF.

This chain uses TRBV4-1 with TRBJ2-3; D might be TRBD2 (6 bases). The ends were cut back, 1 base at V and 2 bases at J, with 16 bases in the middle. The CDR3 consists of 17 residues. Germline lookup yields CDR1 MGHRA and CDR2 YSYEKL. The CDR3 DNA is TGCGCCAGCAGCCAAGTCCGACTAGTGGGGGTCACAGATACGCAGTATTTT. Amino acids: CASSQVRLVGVTDTQYF.

For the CDR3, the DNA is TGTGCCAGCAGCTTGTTGACGGGGCCGGGCTACACCTTC. This encodes CASSLLTGPGYTF. The genes are TRBV13 and TRBJ1-2; a weak D match, TRBD1 (5 bases). Trimming left V 3 bases short and J 8 bases short, with 13 bases between. Germline V gene sequence: CDR1 PRHDT, CDR2 FYEKMQ (reference sequence). The CDR3 totals 13 residues.

V usage is TRBV9 and J usage is TRBJ2-3; 7 nucleotides agree with TRBD2. This CDR3 has 14 amino acids. Germline values: CDR1 SGDLS, CDR2 YYNGEE. V shed 4 bases and J 3 bases; nucleotides not matched to a gene: 5. The CDR3 DNA reads as TGTGCCAGCAGCCCCTTGGGGGGGACAGATACGCAGTATTTT. It encodes CASSPLGGTDTQYF. The whole variable domain, filled in from reference TRBV9 and TRBJ2-3, reads DSGVTQTPKHLITATGQRVTLRCSPRSGDLSVYWYQQSLDQGLQFLIQYYNGEERAKGNILERFSAQQFPDLHSELNLSSLELGDSALYFCASSPLGGTDTQYFGPGTRLTVL.

The rearrangement uses TRBV6-5 and TRBJ1-4, with D unresolved. V shed 6 bases and J shed 8 bases, with 13 bases lying between them. This CDR3 has 13 amino acids. In germline, CDR1 is MNHEY, CDR2 SVGAGI. CDR3 DNA: TGTGCCAGCAGCACCGGACTAGGCGAAAAACTGTTTTTT. Protein sequence: CASSTGLGEKLFF.